The rows below give T cell receptor beta chains drawn from one sample of a study of response to subunit inactivated influenza vaccine. Each CDR3 protein gets one entry after TCRdb re-called the RT-PCR reads with MiXCR. The sample has fewer than 550,000 distinct CDR3 sequences, 25% seen once. This specimen was CD4+ T cells sorted from PBMCs, taken more than 4 days after vaccination. All receptors derive from a man in his forties or fifties who received an inactivated influenza vaccine. Both conserved end residues are part of each CDR3. D genes are given only for firm matches. Expanded clones are given a class, and other clones once, few, many or no size at all.

TRBJ1-3 | - | - | TRBV10-3 | CATGSNAGTGNTIYF
TRBJ1-2 | - | - | TRBV7-9 | CASSLVVGSLVKGYTF
TRBJ2-4 | - | - | TRBV24-1 | CATSDGSVAKNIQYF
TRBJ1-2 | - | - | TRBV5-5 | CASSLDRRTYGYTF
TRBJ2-3 | few | - | TRBV12-3/TRBV12-4 | CASSMYSTDTQYF
TRBJ2-7 | - | - | TRBV18 | CASSRPPDGDYEQYF
TRBJ2-4 | many | - | TRBV5-5 | CASSLLPLGADRGSIQYF
TRBJ1-2 | few | TRBD1 | TRBV15 | CATSRDIGTGYGYTF
TRBJ2-7 | many | - | TRBV4-3 | CASSRGGEQYF
TRBJ2-1 | - | TRBD2 | TRBV2 | CASSDFGVAGLDNEQFF
TRBJ2-3 | - | TRBD2 | TRBV6-1 | CASSVLAGRTDTQYF
TRBJ2-6 | few | TRBD2 | TRBV10-3 | CAISAIFAGVGANVLTF
TRBJ1-4 | - | - | TRBV6-6 | CASSSPRAEEKLFF
TRBJ2-5 | - | TRBD2 | TRBV20-1 | CSAPRSGGSEGTQYF
TRBJ2-1 | - | - | TRBV4-3 | CASSQEAGPYNEQFF
TRBJ2-1 | - | TRBD2 | TRBV4-2 | CASSLRPGGYNEQFF
TRBJ2-2 | - | TRBD1 | TRBV2 | CASSEGSGGTGELFF
TRBJ1-5 | few | - | TRBV20-1 | CSARDQISPANQPQHF
TRBJ1-2 | - | - | TRBV7-2 | CASRTVRGPYGYTF
TRBJ1-1 | many | TRBD1 | TRBV5-1 | CASYPGQGARTEAFF
TRBJ1-4 | few | - | TRBV9 | CASSVGTPATNEKLFF
TRBJ2-3 | - | TRBD1 | TRBV24-1 | CATSDGTGDVGKRTDTQYF
TRBJ2-7 | - | - | TRBV6-5 | CASSYGGIHEQYF
TRBJ2-5 | many | - | TRBV12-3/TRBV12-4 | CASSGRVAGTQYF
TRBJ2-2 | - | TRBD2 | TRBV20-1 | CSAGLAGGHTGELFF
TRBJ1-2 | few | TRBD1 | TRBV5-1 | CASSLDGTGFPYGYTF
TRBJ2-1 | few | TRBD1 | TRBV18 | CASSRLTGTDAEQFF
TRBJ1-1 | few | TRBD1 | TRBV4-2 | CASSQTTGLNTEAFF
TRBJ2-1 | - | - | TRBV19 | CASRIRAGDNEQFF
TRBJ2-7 | - | - | TRBV20-1 | CSARAQDYEQYF
TRBJ2-1 | once | TRBD2 | TRBV7-9 | CASSLITSGRVEQFF
TRBJ1-2 | - | TRBD1 | TRBV7-2 | CASSFGQGLINGYTF
TRBJ2-5 | few | TRBD2 | TRBV12-3/TRBV12-4 | CASSARGGGRETQYF
TRBJ1-3 | - | - | TRBV20-1 | CSASGGRGGNTIYF
TRBJ2-3 | many | - | TRBV29-1 | CSVVFGNTDTQYF
TRBJ1-5 | - | TRBD1 | TRBV2 | CASSDWDSGDQPQHF
TRBJ2-1 | - | - | TRBV5-6 | CASSSLTQGGLYYEQFF
TRBJ2-3 | few | TRBD2 | TRBV5-5 | CASGRGLAGTDTQYF
TRBJ1-2 | - | - | TRBV24-1 | CATSGPAGGLDYGYTF
TRBJ2-1 | once | - | TRBV30 | CAWSVRKRSSYNEQFF
TRBJ2-3 | few | - | TRBV7-2 | CASSFGRTLGDTQYF
TRBJ2-1 | few | TRBD2 | TRBV20-1 | CSVLAGGLYNEQFF
TRBJ2-5 | - | - | TRBV7-2 | CASSFGLGERETQYF
TRBJ2-7 | - | - | TRBV20-1 | CSASDARVYEQYF
TRBJ2-3 | - | TRBD2 | TRBV5-1 | CASTGLAGSDTQYF
TRBJ2-3 | - | TRBD2 | TRBV4-3 | CASSQAVAGEALGTQYF
TRBJ2-3 | few | - | TRBV20-1 | CSATPVSKRDTQYF
TRBJ2-7 | many | - | TRBV4-1 | CASSQEGSYEQYF
TRBJ2-1 | once | TRBD2 | TRBV20-1 | CSALSGGTTYEQFF
TRBJ1-2 | - | - | TRBV9 | CASSVDGGGGYTF
TRBJ2-7 | many | - | TRBV12-3/TRBV12-4 | CASSLIYEQYF
TRBJ2-3 | - | TRBD2 | TRBV5-1 | CASSIPGLADQGRRTQYF